This T cell receptor (beta chain) was captured by sequencing in a study of T cell responses to AZD1222 COVID-19 vaccine. General study findings and limits: Unmutated variant regions are reportedly the target of nearly half of TCRs that are spike-specific. The study found vaccine-associated CD4 TCRs spanning spike, dominant at 160-218 and 743-854. Following two doses of AZD1222, Spike-specific TCR breadth and depth rose. The sample set comprised mostly white British donors with more females, and clonal diversity was possibly underestimated.

Comments on this clone: Its antigen is not known.

The J segment lost 1 base and the V segment lost 0 bases, leaving 1 base of the junction unmatched. This CDR3 region has 16 residues. Germline CDR1 SGHNT, CDR2 YYREEE (reference sequence). Profiling relied on immunoSEQ multiplex PCR, and the TCRdb table lists in-frame clones only, not all of them. This sample carries some 150,000 clones, approximately 90% of them seen once, and the ten largest clones take approximately 1.6%. This receptor was identified in an adult in good health. The chain is built from TRBV5-4 and TRBJ2-4, with 10 bases that match TRBD1. The source was peripheral blood, collected on day 0 of AZD1222 vaccination. As DNA, the CDR3 is TGTGCCAGCAGCTTGGGACAGGGGGCGGCCAAAAACATTCAGTACTTC. This encodes CASSLGQGAAKNIQYF.